This TCR beta chain was observed in a study of T-cell reconstitution after alpha-beta-depleted transplantation in children. TCRbeta library construction was performed incorporating unique molecular identifiers. TCRdb reprocessed the PCR reads via MiXCR and lists one record per CDR3 protein. The data contain 600,000 to 700,000 distinct CDR3 sequences, about an eighth of them seen just once; the ten biggest clones take up 0.79%. CDR3 length equals 15 residues. Germline values: CDR1 LGHDT, CDR2 YNNKEL (reference sequence). V gave up 1 base and J gave up 4 bases, with 12 bases separating them. The specimen was PBMCs, collected before TCRalphabeta/CD19-depleted stem cell transplant. This chain joins TRBV3-1 and TRBJ2-3; D is uncertain. This TCR derives from a girl aged 2 to 9 with congenital amegakaryocytic thrombocytopenia, due to receive a stem cell transplant. The CDR3: CASSQVNLDPDTQYF. The CDR3 nucleotides are TGTGCCAGCAGCCAAGTAAACCTCGACCCAGATACGCAGTATTTT.